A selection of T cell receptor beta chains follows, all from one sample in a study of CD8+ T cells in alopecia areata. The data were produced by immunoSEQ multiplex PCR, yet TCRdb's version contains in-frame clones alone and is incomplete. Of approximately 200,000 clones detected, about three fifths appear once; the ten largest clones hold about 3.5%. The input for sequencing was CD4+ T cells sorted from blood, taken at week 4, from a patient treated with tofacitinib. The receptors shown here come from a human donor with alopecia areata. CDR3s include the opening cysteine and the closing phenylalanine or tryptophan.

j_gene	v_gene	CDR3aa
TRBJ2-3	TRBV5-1	CASSLSGRAGTDTQYF
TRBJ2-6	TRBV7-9	CASSSSGANVLTF
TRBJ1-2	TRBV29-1	CSARTPNYGYTF
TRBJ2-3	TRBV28	CASSLAGGLPDTQYF
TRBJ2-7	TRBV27	CASARARPAYEQYF
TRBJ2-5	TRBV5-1	CACLSPAGEETQYF
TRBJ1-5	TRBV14	CASSKGRNQPQHF
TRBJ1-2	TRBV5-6	CASIEQGGFRGYTF
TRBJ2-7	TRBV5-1	CASSLNQGMVYEQYF
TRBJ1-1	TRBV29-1	CSVDFTGVGYTEAFF
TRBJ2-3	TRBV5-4	CASSSDFSSTDTQYF
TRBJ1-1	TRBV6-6	CASRIVNRNTEAFF
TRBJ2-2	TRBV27	CASSLSSRHSRELFF